This TCR beta chain was identified in a study of patients and donors after allogeneic stem cell transplantation. Via MiXCR, TCRdb re-called the RT-PCR reads, giving one row per CDR3 protein. The sample has 150,000 to 250,000 distinct CDR3 sequences, around two fifths seen once. The CDR3 is 14 amino acids. The V gene end was trimmed by 0 bases and the J gene end by 10 bases; junction bases not matched to a gene: 3. Germline lookup yields CDR1 KGHSH and CDR2 LQKENI. The sequencing sample was made of blood, either unsorted or a sorted T cell fraction (not recorded which). The sequence was collected from a human donor who was either an allogeneic HSCT recipient or a stem cell or donor lymphocyte infusion donor (not recorded which). It is not recorded whose cells these are; they may come from a transplant donor. The chain carries TRBV18 and TRBJ1-1; TRBD1 aligns across 12 bases. In DNA, the CDR3 is TGTGCCAGCTCACCACCGGGACAGGGGGCATCAGCTTTCTTT. It is translated as CASSPPGQGASAFF.